The 22 T cell receptor beta chains below all came from one sample that was sequenced in a study of blood T cell repertoires in COVID-19. Sequencing was performed with immunoSEQ multiplex PCR; in TCRdb, only in-frame clones are kept and a portion is missing. Among about 140,000 clones listed, approximately 87% were seen once. Sample: peripheral blood. These receptors were taken from a woman in her 40s with acute or convalescent COVID-19.

This clone showed up just once. The CDR3 sequence is CASSPTVNTEAFF. In nucleotides, the CDR3 is TGTGCCAGCAGCCCGACAGTGAACACTGAAGCTTTCTTT. The chain carries TRBV7-2 and TRBJ1-1, with D perhaps matching TRBD1 (5 bases). The V end lost 5 bases, the J end lost 0 bases, and 7 bases lay between the germline ends. From germline, CDR1 is SGHTA and CDR2 FQGNSA. The CDR3 spans 13 residues.

The CDR3 DNA is TGTGCCAGCAGTGAGGGGGGGGGCCCCGTCTATGGCTACACCTTC. It codes for CASSEGGGPVYGYTF. V usage is TRBV2 and J usage is TRBJ1-2, with D perhaps matching TRBD1 (6 bases). CDR1 and CDR2 (germline): SNHLY, FYNNEI. Trimming removed 3 bases from V and 4 bases from J, with 15 bases in between. The CDR3 loop spans 15 amino acids.

On this clone: This same CDR3 is encoded by further DNA sequences in the sample. V is TRBV19 and J is TRBJ2-5, with 7 nucleotides matching TRBD2. This CDR3 has 13 residues. In germline, CDR1 is LNHDA, CDR2 SQIVND (reference sequence). Trimming removed 5 bases from V and 2 bases from J; junction bases left unmatched: 2. The CDR3: CASSDSGQETQYF. The CDR3 nucleotides read TGTGCCAGTAGTGATAGCGGGCAAGAGACCCAGTACTTC. The full variable domain, its missing parts supplied by reference TRBV19 and TRBJ2-5, is DGGITQSPKYLFRKEGQNVTLSCEQNLNHDAMYWYRQDPGQGLRLIYYSQIVNDFQKGDIAEGYSVSREKKESFPLTVTSAQKNPTAFYLCASSDSGQETQYFGPGTRLLVL.

The CDR3 reads CASSPGVRPNEQFF. CDR3 nucleotide sequence: TGTGCCAGCAGCCCGGGGGTGAGGCCAAATGAGCAGTTCTTC. The chain combines TRBV7-3 with TRBJ2-1; D may be TRBD2 (6 bases). Looked up from germline, CDR1 is SGHTA and CDR2 is FQGTGA. This CDR3 is built from 14 residues. V lost 5 bases and J 7 bases, leaving 15 bases between the germline ends. The full variable domain, in which reference TRBV7-3 and TRBJ2-1 provide the parts outside the CDR3, is GAGVSQTPSNKVTEKGKYVELRCDPISGHTALYWYRQSLGQGPEFLIYFQGTGAADDSGLPNDRFFAVRPEGSVSTLKIQRTERGDSAVYLCASSPGVRPNEQFFGPGTRLTVL.

The V and J genes are TRBV5-1 and TRBJ2-2; 10 bases line up with TRBD1. CDR3 length: 17 amino acids. Germline-derived CDR1 and CDR2 are SGHRS and YFSETQ. V lost 4 bases and J lost 3; bases outside the gene matches: 9. In nucleotides, the CDR3 is TGCGCCAGCAGCCAAGGTCCCGGGACAGGGGACACCGGGGAGCTGTTTTTT. Amino acid sequence: CASSQGPGTGDTGELFF.

This clone was detected only once. V is TRBV9 and J is TRBJ2-7, with TRBD1 matching 7 bases. From germline, CDR1 is SGDLS and CDR2 YYNGEE. With V trimmed by 4 bases and J by 2 bases, 9 bases remained unmatched. The length of the CDR3 is 15 residues. DNA for the CDR3: TGTGCCAGCAGCATCGAAGGGGGACAGACCTACGAGCAGTACTTC. Translation gives CASSIEGGQTYEQYF.

V is TRBV20-1 and J is TRBJ2-1; D perhaps matches TRBD2 (5 bases). The germline gives CDR1 DFQATT, CDR2 SNEGSKA (reference sequence). V lost 6 bases and J 10 bases, leaving 13 bases between the germline ends. The length of the CDR3 is 11 residues. DNA of the CDR3: TGCAGTGCCGTACTAGGATTGGAGCAGTTCTTC. Translated, it gives CSAVLGLEQFF.

The chain links TRBV7-2 to TRBJ2-7, with a possible D match to TRBD2 (5 bases). The CDR3 spans 15 residues. Germline V gene lookup returns CDR1 SGHTA and CDR2 FQGNSA. The V end lost 1 base, the J end lost 0 bases, and 10 bases lay between the germline ends. CDR3 protein: CASSLVTGSSYEQYF. Written as DNA, the CDR3 is TGTGCCAGCAGCTTAGTAACGGGGAGCTCCTACGAGCAGTACTTC.

The CDR3 DNA sequence: TGTGCCAGTAGTATAGGAGTAGTCAATGAGCAGTTCTTC. Its translation: CASSIGVVNEQFF. The gene calls are TRBV19 and TRBJ2-1; D gene unclear. CDR1 is LNHDA, CDR2 SQIVND, per germline (reference sequence). Trimming shortened V by 1 base and J by 6 bases, and 7 bases separated the two germline ends. The CDR3 has 13 amino acids.

The chain links TRBV14 to TRBJ2-2; 12 nucleotides line up with TRBD2. V trimming: 1 base; J trimming: 7 bases; junction bases outside the gene matches: 13. Germline lookup yields CDR1 SGHDN and CDR2 FVKESK. This CDR3 has 19 amino acids. CDR3 sequence reads: CASSQGPTLAGGRGGELFF. CDR3 DNA sequence: TGTGCCAGCAGCCAAGGACCTACGCTAGCGGGGGGGCGAGGCGGGGAGCTGTTTTTT.

This chain links TRBV19 with TRBJ1-2, with 7 bases that match TRBD1. Looked up from germline, CDR1 is LNHDA and CDR2 is SQIVND (reference sequence). J lost 2 bases, V lost 7 bases, and 7 bases had no gene match. CDR3 size: 14 residues. The CDR3 nucleotides are TGTGCCAGTACTATCGGGACAGCCAACTATGGCTACACCTTC. Its protein product is CASTIGTANYGYTF.

The chain has TRBV15 and TRBJ1-2, with D tentatively TRBD1 (6 bases). CDR1 is LNHNV, CDR2 YYDKDF, per germline (reference sequence). CDR3 length: 15 residues. V dropped 5 bases and J dropped 8 bases, with 21 bases sitting between them. The CDR3 nucleotides are TGTGCCACCAGCGCTCAGAGAGCCACAGGGAGAGGCTACACCTTC. This gives the protein CATSAQRATGRGYTF.

The rearrangement joins TRBV5-1 to TRBJ2-6; D not resolved. This CDR3 has 14 amino acids. CDR1 is SGHRS, CDR2 YFSETQ, per germline. Trimming pared 0 bases from V and 1 base from J, leaving 2 bases between. Here the CDR3 reads CASSLASGANVLTF. CDR3 nucleotide sequence: TGCGCCAGCAGCTTGGCTTCTGGGGCCAACGTCCTGACTTTC.

The chain carries TRBV19 and TRBJ1-5; tentative D call: TRBD1 (5 bases). Trimming stripped 5 bases from V and 6 bases from J, with 17 bases between. The V gene's germline CDR1 is LNHDA and CDR2 SQIVND (reference sequence). The CDR3 runs to 15 residues. The CDR3 DNA reads TGTGCCAGTAGTGCCAACGGACAAAGATTTCAGCCCCAGCATTTT. This encodes CASSANGQRFQPQHF.

This chain joins TRBV28 and TRBJ2-2, with 7 bases identical to TRBD2. CDR1 MDHEN and CDR2 SYDVKM come from the germline V gene. The CDR3 consists of 16 residues. Trimming removed 5 bases from V and 1 base from J; junction bases left unmatched: 7. CDR3 sequence (DNA): TGTGCCAGCAGTCTCGGGACTACGGGGAACACCGGGGAGCTGTTTTTT. Translating gives CASSLGTTGNTGELFF.

This clone appeared a single time. The gene calls are TRBV5-1 and TRBJ2-7, with 7 nucleotides matching TRBD2. After removal of 0 bases from V and 0 bases from J, the junction contained 6 bases not matched to a gene. The CDR3 is 16 amino acids. Germline lookup yields CDR1 SGHRS and CDR2 YFSETQ. The CDR3 loop reads CASSLVARTSSYEQYF. CDR3 nucleotides: TGCGCCAGCAGCTTGGTAGCGCGGACTAGCTCCTACGAGCAGTACTTC.

This sequence joins TRBV7-6 and TRBJ1-1; possible D gene TRBD1, 6 bases. The CDR3 is 17 amino acids. Germline V CDR1 and CDR2: SGHVS, FNYEAQ. Trimming left V 2 bases short and J 5 bases short, with 21 bases between. The CDR3 region is CASSLKQGSRDETEAFF. For the CDR3, the DNA is TGTGCCAGCAGCTTAAAACAGGGCTCACGGGACGAGACTGAAGCTTTCTTT.

This chain links TRBV6-6 with TRBJ2-3, with a weak D call TRBD2 (6 bases). The CDR3 is 15 amino acids. Trimming pared 2 bases from V and 4 bases from J, leaving 13 bases between. Germline CDR1 is MNHNY and CDR2 is SVGAGI (reference sequence). The CDR3, as DNA: TGTGCCAGCAGTTACGAGGGAGGAAGGGCAGATACGCAGTATTTT. Protein: CASSYEGGRADTQYF.

The chain carries TRBV5-4 and TRBJ1-2; 11 bases line up with TRBD1. This CDR3 comprises 15 residues. Germline V gene sequence: CDR1 SGHNT, CDR2 YYREEE (reference sequence). The V and J ends lost 4 bases and 8 bases, in that order; junction bases with no gene match: 10. The CDR3 sequence is CASSVGTGGIKGYTF. DNA of the CDR3: TGTGCCAGCAGCGTAGGGACAGGGGGGATCAAAGGCTACACCTTC.

Only one count was recorded for this clone. V is TRBV9 and J is TRBJ2-1; D uncertain. CDR1 is SGDLS and CDR2 is YYNGEE in the germline V gene. The V end lost 0 bases, the J end lost 8 bases, and 12 bases lay between the germline ends. The CDR3 is 14 amino acids. CDR3 sequence reads: CASSVEPGWDEQFF. Written as DNA, the CDR3 is TGTGCCAGCAGCGTAGAGCCGGGTTGGGATGAGCAGTTCTTC.

The chain has TRBV4-2 and TRBJ1-3; D unclear. CDR3 length: 14 amino acids. Germline V gene data show CDR1 as LGHNA and CDR2 as YNFKEQ. V was cut by 0 bases and J by 2 bases, with 5 bases left in between. The CDR3 loop reads CASSQDQAGNTIYF. DNA of the CDR3: TGTGCCAGCAGCCAAGATCAGGCTGGAAACACCATATATTTT.

This chain connects TRBV4-1 to TRBJ2-7, with 10 bases identical to TRBD1. This CDR3 contains 15 residues. The germline gives CDR1 MGHRA, CDR2 YSYEKL. V shed 1 base, J shed 3 bases, and the junction held 3 bases outside the gene matches. CDR3 sequence: CASSQVGTGDYEQYF. In DNA, the CDR3 is TGCGCCAGCAGCCAAGTCGGGACAGGGGACTACGAGCAGTACTTC.